The 22 T cell receptor beta chains listed next were all sequenced from one sample in a study of cytomegalovirus exposure and HLA in healthy donors. Use of 60 Vbeta and 13 Jbeta primers characterized the PCR. Clones were read by immunoSEQ multiplex PCR, and TCRdb kept only the in-frame ones, dropping some. The top ten clones hold 14% of a sample with about 100,000 clones, about 74% of them seen once. Material: PBMCs. The receptor source for this set is a woman aged 35 to 49 in good health and CMV-seropositive.

The V and J genes are TRBV9 and TRBJ1-6; D call uncertain. The CDR3 has 13 amino acids. Trimming left V 5 bases short and J 7 bases short, with 10 bases between. The V gene's germline CDR1 is SGDLS and CDR2 YYNGEE. In nucleotides, the CDR3 is TGTGCCAGCAGTGCCTGGGCGAATTCACCCCTCCACTTT. Translated, it gives CASSAWANSPLHF.

The chain uses TRBV12-5 and TRBJ1-1, with 9 bases that match TRBD1. Germline values: CDR1 LGHNT, CDR2 FRNRAP. J was trimmed by 4 bases and V by 2 bases; bases with no gene match: 8. The CDR3 loop spans 16 amino acids. CDR3 protein: CASGLPLGQGSTEAFF. The CDR3 DNA sequence: TGTGCTAGTGGTTTGCCTCTGGGACAGGGTTCCACTGAAGCTTTCTTT. The variable domain in full, with the rest retrieved from reference TRBV12-5 and TRBJ1-1, is DARVTQTPRHKVTEMGQEVTMRCQPILGHNTVFWYRQTMMQGLELLAYFRNRAPLDDSGMPKDRFSAEMPDATLATLKIQPSEPRDSAVYFCASGLPLGQGSTEAFFGQGTRLTVV.

This clone is categorized as medium-sized. The rearrangement uses TRBV14 and TRBJ2-1; 10 bases match TRBD2. The CDR3 has 15 residues. The ends lost 6 bases at V and 3 bases at J; junction bases unmatched: 5. Germline lookup yields CDR1 SGHDN and CDR2 FVKESK. CDR3 nucleotides: TGTGCCAGCAGAAGCGGGGGGGCCTACTACAATGAGCAGTTCTTC. Translation gives CASRSGGAYYNEQFF. The complete variable domain, with remaining parts taken from reference TRBV14 and TRBJ2-1, reads EAGVTQFPSHSVIEKGQTVTLRCDPISGHDNLYWYRRVMGKEIKFLLHFVKESKQDESGMPNNRFLAERTGGTYSTLKVQPAELEDSGVYFCASRSGGAYYNEQFFGPGTRLTVL.

This clone has only a few counts. The rearrangement uses TRBV29-1 and TRBJ2-2, with 8 bases aligning to TRBD1. Germline values: CDR1 SQVTM, CDR2 ANQGSEA. The V gene end was trimmed by 4 bases and the J gene end by 0 bases; junction bases not matched to a gene: 4. This CDR3 has 15 amino acids. As DNA, the CDR3 is TGCAGCGTTGGGGACAGGACCCCGAACACCGGGGAGCTGTTTTTT. Amino acid sequence: CSVGDRTPNTGELFF.

The chain combines TRBV6-5 with TRBJ1-2, with no clear D. Germline CDR1 MNHEY, CDR2 SVGAGI. V was pared by 0 bases and J by 6 bases, with 11 bases between. CDR3 size: 14 residues. The CDR3 region is CASSYSNGVDGYTF. The CDR3 nucleotides read TGTGCCAGCAGTTACTCGAACGGGGTTGATGGCTACACCTTC.

This sequence joins TRBV18 and TRBJ1-4; TRBD1 is a possible D gene (5 bases). Trimming took 3 bases from V and 4 from J, leaving 12 bases between them. CDR1 is KGHSH, CDR2 LQKENI, per germline. This CDR3 spans 15 amino acids. CDR3 protein: CASSPSGQLNEKLFF. The CDR3 nucleotides read TGTGCCAGCTCACCGTCAGGGCAGCTTAATGAAAAACTGTTTTTT.

V is TRBV7-9 and J is TRBJ2-7, with 7 bases aligning to TRBD2. The CDR3 has 14 residues. CDR1 is SEHNR and CDR2 is FQNEAQ in the germline V gene (reference sequence). The V segment lost 3 bases and the J segment 0 bases; nucleotides outside the gene matches: 2. CDR3 in amino acids: CASSFGGSSYEQYF. The CDR3 nucleotides read TGTGCCAGCAGCTTCGGGGGGAGCTCCTACGAGCAGTACTTC.

The V and J genes are TRBV6-5 and TRBJ1-5; TRBD1 agrees at 7 bases. This CDR3 has 15 amino acids. Germline V CDR1 and CDR2: MNHEY, SVGAGI. Losses at the gene ends were 5 bases for V and 3 bases for J; bases not matched to a gene: 7. In nucleotides, the CDR3 is TGTGCCAGCAGTACCCGACAGGGCCCCAATCAGCCCCAGCATTTT. It is translated as CASSTRQGPNQPQHF.

The chain couples TRBV11-2 to TRBJ2-5; TRBD1 aligns across 8 bases. CDR3 length: 17 amino acids. Germline V lookup: CDR1 SGHAT, CDR2 FQNNGV. V shed 0 bases, J shed 3 bases, and the junction held 9 bases outside the gene matches. The CDR3 protein is CASSLEDDRGSKETQYF. CDR3 sequence (DNA): TGTGCCAGCAGCTTAGAAGACGACAGGGGCTCCAAAGAGACCCAGTACTTC.

This chain uses TRBV5-1 with TRBJ1-2, with D unclear. CDR1 is SGHRS, CDR2 YFSETQ, per germline. The CDR3 is 13 amino acids. Trimming stripped 0 bases from V and 6 bases from J, with 9 bases between. The CDR3 nucleotides read TGCGCCAGCAGCTTGGAAAGAGCGAATGGCTACACCTTC. Translation: CASSLERANGYTF.

This clone appeared a few times. The gene calls are TRBV6-5 and TRBJ2-1; unclear D gene. The CDR3 is 11 amino acids. Germline V lookup: CDR1 MNHEY, CDR2 SVGAGI. Trimming removed 5 bases at V and 9 bases at J, with 8 bases between. The CDR3 nucleotides read TGTGCCAGCAGTACCCGGTCTGAGCAGTTCTTC. It specifies CASSTRSEQFF.

This chain uses TRBV6-5 with TRBJ1-2; D call uncertain. In germline, CDR1 is MNHEY, CDR2 SVGAGI. The V and J ends lost 4 bases and 4 bases respectively, with 19 bases between them. This CDR3 spans 16 amino acids. The CDR3 nucleotides read TGTGCCAGCAGTTCCGGACTTACCGTCCCCCTCTATGGCTACACCTTC. It codes for CASSSGLTVPLYGYTF.

This clone has just a few counts. The J gene is TRBJ2-1, the V gene TRBV7-9; 9 bases map to TRBD1. Germline CDR1 is SEHNR and CDR2 is FQNEAQ (reference sequence). The V segment lost 5 bases and the J segment 9 bases; nucleotides outside the gene matches: 5. The CDR3 consists of 13 residues. The CDR3 protein is CASSAQGAGEQFF. CDR3 DNA sequence: TGTGCCAGCAGCGCACAGGGGGCCGGTGAGCAGTTCTTC.

V and J are TRBV5-1 and TRBJ1-2; 8 nucleotides agree with TRBD1. The CDR3 is 14 residues long. Looked up from germline, CDR1 is SGHRS and CDR2 is YFSETQ. Losses at the gene ends were 0 bases for V and 5 bases for J; bases not matched to a gene: 3. As DNA, the CDR3 is TGCGCCAGCAGCTTGGACCAGGGGGCATATGGCTACACCTTC. Its protein product is CASSLDQGAYGYTF.

This sequence joins TRBV29-1 and TRBJ1-2, with D possibly matching TRBD1 (5 bases). The CDR3 covers 14 residues. In germline, CDR1 is SQVTM, CDR2 ANQGSEA. V dropped 0 bases and J dropped 6 bases, with 14 bases sitting between them. The CDR3 region is CSVEDGKGRDGYTF. In DNA form, the CDR3 reads TGCAGCGTTGAAGATGGAAAGGGCAGGGATGGCTACACCTTC.

This chain links TRBV10-3 with TRBJ2-7, with TRBD1 identical over 7 bases. Germline lookup yields CDR1 ENHRY and CDR2 SYGVKD. This CDR3 region has 16 residues. V shed 3 bases, J shed 0 bases, and the junction held 8 bases outside the gene matches. CDR3 sequence reads: CAISDRQGQFSYEQYF. In nucleotides, the CDR3 is TGTGCCATCAGTGACCGACAGGGACAATTCTCCTACGAGCAGTACTTC.

In this sample, this clone turned up a few times. V gene TRBV7-9 combines with J gene TRBJ1-1; D remains ambiguous. Germline CDR1 reads SEHNR; CDR2 reads FQNEAQ (reference sequence). V lost 3 bases to trimming and J lost 0 bases, with 11 bases between them. This CDR3 is built from 15 residues. As DNA, the CDR3 is TGTGCCAGCAGCTTTGGGGAGGTCGTGAACACTGAAGCTTTCTTT. Protein sequence: CASSFGEVVNTEAFF.

The J gene is TRBJ2-7, the V gene TRBV4-3, with D uncertain. The germline V and J ends were trimmed by 1 base and 5 bases, with 12 bases remaining between them. CDR3 length: 14 amino acids. CDR1 is LGHNA, CDR2 YSLEER, per germline. The CDR3 DNA follows: TGCGCCAGCAGCCAAGGGATCTCGGCGGACGAGCAGTACTTC. Amino acid sequence: CASSQGISADEQYF.

The chain has TRBV18 and TRBJ2-7, with D possibly being TRBD1 (5 bases). The germline CDR1 and CDR2 sequences are KGHSH and LQKENI. This CDR3 has 14 amino acids. Trimming shortened V by 3 bases and J by 8 bases, and 17 bases separated the two germline ends. The CDR3 DNA is TGTGCCAGCTCACCCGGGTTACAGGCCTTTAAGCAGTACTTC. It is translated as CASSPGLQAFKQYF.

This chain uses TRBV5-1 with TRBJ2-5; the D gene is possibly TRBD1 (6 bases). CDR1 is SGHRS, CDR2 YFSETQ, per germline. V shed 4 bases and J shed 5 bases, with 15 bases lying between them. The CDR3 covers 14 residues. This chain's CDR3 is CASSPGGGRETQYF. CDR3 in DNA: TGCGCCAGCAGCCCTGGGGGCGGTCGGGAGACCCAGTACTTC.

CDR3 sequence (DNA): TGCAGCTCCGAAGGGGCTAACACTGAAGCTTTCTTT. Its protein is CSSEGANTEAFF. The chain is built from TRBV29-1 and TRBJ1-1, with a weak D call TRBD1 (5 bases). V lost 8 bases and J 2 bases, leaving 12 bases between the germline ends. Per the germline V gene, CDR1 is SQVTM and CDR2 is ANQGSEA. This CDR3 spans 12 amino acids.

The rearrangement uses TRBV5-1 and TRBJ2-1, with 10 bases lining up with TRBD2. The CDR3 loop spans 17 amino acids. Germline CDR1 SGHRS, CDR2 YFSETQ. The V segment lost 9 bases and the J segment 3 bases; nucleotides outside the gene matches: 15. CDR3 DNA sequence: TGCGCCACCCAAATGGGGATCCAGCGGGGGGGCTACAATGAGCAGTTCTTC. Translation: CATQMGIQRGGYNEQFF.